This paragraph reports one T cell receptor beta chain. Trimming cost V 1 base and J 10 bases; bases outside gene matches: 5. The CDR3 spans 14 residues. The germline V gene has CDR1 SGHNT and CDR2 YYREEE (reference sequence). TCRdb keeps only in-frame clones here, not all; method: immunoSEQ multiplex PCR. The profile shows about 73,000 clones, about 92% of them singletons. The data stem from a study of technical replicates of blood from a handful of donors. The sequence was collected from a human donor in good health. This chain uses TRBV5-4 with TRBJ2-1, with 10 bases that match TRBD2. The sequencing sample was made of T cells isolated from PBMCs. In nucleotides, the CDR3 is TGTGCCAGCAGCTTGAGCGGGAGGGAGGGGGAGCAGTTCTTC. Translated, it gives CASSLSGREGEQFF.